This TCR beta chain was retrieved from a study of cytomegalovirus exposure and HLA in healthy donors. Regarding the study as a whole: The study dropped some indistinguishable V segments, TRBV6-2 and TRBV6-3 among them. Common viral pathogens were later found to be apparently linked to several of the most significant clusters. In an earlier analysis, productive rearrangement rates for most beta V segments clustered near 87% or 30%.

Worth noting for this clone: The antigen remains undetermined.

The PCR ran on 60 Vbeta and 13 Jbeta primers. Measured with immunoSEQ multiplex PCR; TCRdb has only the in-frame clones, and not every one. This table holds 95,000 or so clones, around 81% found once. The germline V gene has CDR1 MNHEY and CDR2 SVGAGI. CDR3 length: 15 amino acids. The chain links TRBV6-5 to TRBJ2-5; perhaps TRBD1 as D (8 bases). The DNA end favors TRBJ2-7, so the J call may be wrong. Sequenced material: PBMCs. The source is a woman aged 70-85 years in good health and CMV-seropositive. The CDR3 nucleotides read TGTGCCAGCAGTTCCGGGGGGACAGGACCCCACGAGCAGTACTTC. Residues: CASSSGGTGPHEQYF.